These T cell receptor beta chains were read from a single sample in a study of PD-L1 blockade in urothelial cancer. The method was immunoSEQ multiplex PCR; TCRdb's version includes in-frame clones alone and lacks a portion of them. This table holds approximately 50,000 clones, 80% to 90% found once. The material sequenced was PBMCs, taken around atezolizumab (anti-PD-L1) treatment. The receptors were sampled from an older man with urothelial cancer. CDR3s include the opening cysteine and the closing phenylalanine or tryptophan. The D gene is left open where the match is weak. Some rows have no size entry. The others give once, few or many, or a class for an expanded clone.

D gene	clone size	V gene	J gene	CDR3 protein	CDR3 DNA
-	few	TRBV27	TRBJ2-7	CASRRQTYEQYF	TGTGCCAGTAGACGACAGACCTACGAGCAGTACTTC
-	-	TRBV19	TRBJ1-5	CASSIYGNSNQPQHF	TGTGCCAGTAGTATCTACGGGAACAGCAATCAGCCCCAGCATTTT
-	-	TRBV21-1	TRBJ1-4	CASSGHEEEKLFF	TGTGCCAGCAGCGGCCACGAGGAGGAAAAACTGTTTTTT
TRBD1	-	TRBV28	TRBJ1-5	CASSFFRDRYLNSNQPQHF	TGTGCCAGCAGTTTCTTTCGGGACAGATACTTAAATAGCAATCAGCCCCAGCATTTT
TRBD2	-	TRBV11-1	TRBJ2-2	CASSTRTSGGTGELFF	TGTGCCAGCAGCACAAGGACTAGCGGCGGCACCGGGGAGCTGTTTTTT
-	-	TRBV7-2	TRBJ2-1	CASSLAKYTEQFF	TGTGCCAGCAGCTTAGCGAAGTATACAGAGCAGTTCTTC
-	-	TRBV29-1	TRBJ2-2	CSVGKGYTGELFF	TGCAGCGTTGGCAAGGGGTACACCGGGGAGCTGTTTTTT
-	medium-sized	TRBV19	TRBJ2-7	CASGTTLVNEQYF	TGTGCCTCCGGGACAACCCTTGTCAACGAGCAGTACTTC
TRBD1	-	TRBV2	TRBJ2-2	CASSEARGQGGELFF	TGTGCCAGCAGTGAGGCTAGGGGGCAAGGCGGGGAGCTGTTTTTT
TRBD2	-	TRBV18	TRBJ2-1	CASSLPGLAGSSYNEQFF	TGTGCCAGCTCCCTCCCGGGACTAGCGGGGAGTTCGTACAATGAGCAGTTCTTC
TRBD1	-	TRBV30	TRBJ1-1	CAWSVGTGVGVGAFF	TGTGCCTGGAGTGTAGGGACAGGGGTGGGCGTCGGGGCTTTCTTT
TRBD1	-	TRBV5-4	TRBJ2-2	CASSLGPGGAVGTGELFF	TGTGCCAGCAGCTTGGGGCCAGGGGGCGCCGTCGGCACCGGGGAGCTGTTTTTT
TRBD2	-	TRBV18	TRBJ2-7	CASSPGGSGRSYEQYF	TGTGCCAGCTCACCGGGGGGTAGCGGGAGATCCTACGAGCAGTACTTC
TRBD2	once	TRBV4-3	TRBJ2-1	CASSQGGGGALEQFF	TGCGCCAGCAGCCAGGGAGGCGGGGGGGCGCTTGAGCAGTTCTTC
-	-	TRBV6-6	TRBJ1-1	CASRRSDSTEAFF	TGTGCCAGCAGGCGATCAGACAGCACTGAAGCTTTCTTT
-	-	TRBV7-6	TRBJ1-5	CASSRELNQPQHF	TGTGCCAGCAGCCGGGAGCTCAATCAGCCCCAGCATTTT
-	-	TRBV18	TRBJ2-1	CASSPGGKSSYNEQFF	TGTGCCAGCTCACCGGGCGGGAAGAGCTCCTACAATGAGCAGTTCTTC
TRBD1	-	TRBV27	TRBJ2-7	CASPRDRAYEQYF	TGTGCCAGCCCCCGGGACAGGGCCTACGAGCAGTACTTC
-	few	TRBV6-1	TRBJ1-6	CASSGRKLGNSPLHF	TGTGCCAGCAGTGGGAGAAAGTTGGGTAATTCACCCCTCCACTTT
-	-	TRBV5-1	TRBJ2-1	CASSFGTNQGEQFF	TGCGCCAGCAGCTTTGGGACAAACCAAGGTGAGCAGTTCTTC
-	-	TRBV7-9	TRBJ1-4	CASSPGAGDEKLFF	TGTGCCAGCAGTCCGGGGGCGGGAGATGAAAAACTGTTTTTT